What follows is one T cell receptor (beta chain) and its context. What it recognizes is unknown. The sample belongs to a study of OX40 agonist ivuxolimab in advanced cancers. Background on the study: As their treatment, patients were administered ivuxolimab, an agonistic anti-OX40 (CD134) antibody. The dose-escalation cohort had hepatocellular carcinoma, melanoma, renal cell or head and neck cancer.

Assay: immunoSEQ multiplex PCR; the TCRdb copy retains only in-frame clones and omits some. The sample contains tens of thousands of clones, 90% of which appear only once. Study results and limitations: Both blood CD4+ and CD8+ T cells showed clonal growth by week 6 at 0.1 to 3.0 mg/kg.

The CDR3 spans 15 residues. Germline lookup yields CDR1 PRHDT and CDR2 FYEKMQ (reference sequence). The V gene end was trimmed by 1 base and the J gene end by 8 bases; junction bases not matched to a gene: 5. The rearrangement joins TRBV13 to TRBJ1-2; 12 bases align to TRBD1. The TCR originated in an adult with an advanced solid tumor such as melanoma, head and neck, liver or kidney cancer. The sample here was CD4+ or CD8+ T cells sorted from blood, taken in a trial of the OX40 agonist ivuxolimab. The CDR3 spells CASSLAWDRGRGYTF. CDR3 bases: TGTGCCAGCAGCTTAGCATGGGACAGGGGGCGGGGCTACACCTTC.